These 14 T cell receptor beta chains were sequenced from one sample in a study of OX40 agonist ivuxolimab in advanced cancers. Sequencing was performed with immunoSEQ multiplex PCR; in TCRdb, only in-frame clones are kept and a portion is missing. The sample lists 55,000 to 65,000 clones; around 77% were seen once. Specimen: CD4+ or CD8+ T cells sorted from blood, collected in a trial of the OX40 agonist ivuxolimab. All receptors derive from an adult with an advanced solid tumor such as melanoma, head and neck, liver or kidney cancer.

The chain combines TRBV10-2 with TRBJ1-1, with D uncertain. Deletions cut 5 bases from V and 2 bases from J, with 9 bases between. Germline CDR1 is WSHSY and CDR2 is SAAADI. CDR3 size: 13 residues. The CDR3 spells CASSLEGNTEAFF. The CDR3 DNA reads TGCGCCAGCAGTTTGGAGGGCAACACTGAAGCTTTCTTT.

CDR3 bases: TGTGCCAGCAGTTTACTAGCGGGCCAAGAGACCCAGTACTTC. It specifies CASSLLAGQETQYF. This chain connects TRBV28 to TRBJ2-5; 8 nucleotides line up with TRBD2. The J segment lost 1 base and the V segment lost 2 bases, leaving 0 bases of the junction unmatched. The length of the CDR3 is 14 residues. The germline CDR1 and CDR2 sequences are MDHEN and SYDVKM. The whole variable domain, remainder taken from reference TRBV28 and TRBJ2-5, is DVKVTQSSRYLVKRTGEKVFLECVQDMDHENMFWYRQDPGLGLRLIYFSYDVKMKEKGDIPEGYSVSREKKERFSLILESASTNQTSMYLCASSLLAGQETQYFGPGTRLLVL.

This clone was detected only a few times. The V gene is TRBV9, the J gene TRBJ2-1; 9 bases align to TRBD2. The CDR3 is made up of 15 amino acids. The germline gives CDR1 SGDLS, CDR2 YYNGEE. Losses at the gene ends were 2 bases for V and 4 bases for J; bases not matched to a gene: 4. CDR3 sequence reads: CASSVLAGQYNEQFF. Here the CDR3 DNA reads TGTGCCAGCAGCGTCCTAGCGGGACAGTACAATGAGCAGTTCTTC.

This clone came up once. The chain employs TRBV29-1 and TRBJ2-5; unclear D gene. The CDR3 covers 11 residues. The germline gives CDR1 SQVTM, CDR2 ANQGSEA. The ends were cut back, 1 base at V and 2 bases at J, with 2 bases in the middle. The CDR3 region is CSVEVQETQYF. As DNA, the CDR3 is TGCAGCGTTGAAGTTCAAGAGACCCAGTACTTC.

The CDR3 reads CASSDGYRRTEAFF. As DNA, the CDR3 is TGTGCCAGCAGTGATGGGTACAGAAGGACTGAAGCTTTCTTT. The chain has TRBV6-1 and TRBJ1-1; D not resolved. Between the trimmed V and J ends, which lost 3 bases and 5 bases, there was a span of 13 bases. From germline, CDR1 is MNHNS and CDR2 SASEGT. The CDR3 totals 14 residues.

The chain combines TRBV30 with TRBJ2-7; 8 nucleotides match TRBD2. Germline V gene data show CDR1 as GTSNPN and CDR2 as SVGIG (reference sequence). With V trimmed by 2 bases and J by 4 bases, 4 bases remained unmatched. The CDR3 is 13 amino acids. The CDR3 DNA sequence: TGTGCCTGGAGTCCGGGACTAGAATACGAGCAGTACTTC. This translates into CAWSPGLEYEQYF. Based on the CDR3 plus reference TRBV30 and TRBJ2-7, the full variable domain is SQTIHQWPATLVQPVGSPLSLECTVEGTSNPNLYWYRQAAGRGLQLLFYSVGIGQISSEVPQNLSASRPQDRQFILSSKKLLLSDSGFYLCAWSPGLEYEQYFGPGTRLTVT.

The CDR3 loop reads CASSLGVGSYTDTQYF. CDR3 sequence (DNA): TGCGCCAGCAGCTTGGGGGTTGGCAGTTACACAGATACGCAGTATTTT. The chain carries TRBV5-1 and TRBJ2-3; D is unclear. Trimming stripped 0 bases from V and 2 bases from J, with 13 bases between. The germline V gene encodes CDR1 SGHRS and CDR2 YFSETQ. CDR3 size: 16 residues.

The chain employs TRBV13 and TRBJ2-7; D might be TRBD2 (6 bases). CDR3 length: 17 amino acids. The germline V and J ends were trimmed by 10 bases and 1 base, with 26 bases remaining between them. The V gene's germline CDR1 is PRHDT and CDR2 FYEKMQ (reference sequence). This CDR3 reads CATMPGGPRSYSYEQYF. In DNA form, the CDR3 reads TGTGCCACCATGCCCGGGGGACCCCGCTCTTATTCCTACGAGCAGTACTTC.

The chain uses TRBV7-9 and TRBJ2-1, with a possible D match to TRBD2 (5 bases). The V gene's germline CDR1 is SEHNR and CDR2 FQNEAQ (reference sequence). V was trimmed by 7 bases and J by 3 bases, leaving 10 bases between them. The CDR3 loop spans 13 amino acids. CDR3 in amino acids: CASTRRDYNEQFF. In DNA form, the CDR3 reads TGTGCCAGCACCCGTCGGGACTACAATGAGCAGTTCTTC.

J is TRBJ2-7 and V is TRBV18; perhaps D is TRBD1 or TRBD2 (5 bases each). The V end was cut by 6 bases, the J end by 5 bases, with 20 bases between. Germline CDR1 and CDR2: KGHSH and LQKENI. The CDR3 loop spans 15 amino acids. The CDR3 nucleotides are TGTGCCAGCTCGTTCACCGGACTTGGGGGTCACGAGCAGTACTTC. It codes for CASSFTGLGGHEQYF.

The chain carries TRBV27 and TRBJ2-7; a weak D match, TRBD2 (5 bases). Germline V CDR1 and CDR2: MNHEY, SMNVEV (reference sequence). This CDR3 contains 15 residues. The V and J ends lost 6 bases and 1 base respectively, with 16 bases between them. The CDR3 is CASRDGAGLSYEQYF. The CDR3 nucleotides read TGTGCCAGCAGAGATGGCGCAGGACTGTCCTACGAGCAGTACTTC.

This chain links TRBV2 with TRBJ1-5, with 7 bases matching TRBD1. CDR1 is SNHLY, CDR2 FYNNEI, per germline. V gave up 6 bases and J gave up 11 bases; unmatched junction bases: 7. CDR3 length equals 12 residues. The DNA for the CDR3 is TGTGCCAGCAGCTTAGACCAGGGGGCCCAGCATTTT. As protein: CASSLDQGAQHF.

The rearrangement links TRBV10-3 to TRBJ1-5; perhaps TRBD1 as D (5 bases). The CDR3 length is 14 residues. Trimming took 3 bases from V and 9 from J, leaving 15 bases between them. Looked up from germline, CDR1 is ENHRY and CDR2 is SYGVKD. CDR3 nucleotide sequence: TGTGCCATCAGTGATCGGGCCGGGGGAAGGCCCCAGCATTTT. Translating gives CAISDRAGGRPQHF.

The chain's CDR3 is CASSVVGLSGYTF. CDR3 bases: TGTGCCAGCAGCGTAGTTGGACTGAGCGGCTACACCTTC. This chain joins TRBV9 and TRBJ1-2; no clear D. The CDR3 consists of 13 residues. Germline V gene data show CDR1 as SGDLS and CDR2 as YYNGEE. Trimming pared 0 bases from V and 8 bases from J, leaving 11 bases between. The full variable domain, with the rest looked up from reference TRBV9 and TRBJ1-2, is DSGVTQTPKHLITATGQRVTLRCSPRSGDLSVYWYQQSLDQGLQFLIQYYNGEERAKGNILERFSAQQFPDLHSELNLSSLELGDSALYFCASSVVGLSGYTFGSGTRLTVV.